Shown below are 2 T cell receptor beta chains from a single sample sequenced in a study of T-cell memory formation after mild COVID-19. One entry per CDR3 protein results from TCRdb running MiXCR on the 5' RACE reads. Of more than 250,000 distinct CDR3 sequences in the sample, about 16% were seen once. The material sequenced was PBMCs or a T cell subset sorted from them (not recorded which). The receptors originated from a man younger than 30 who had mild COVID-19 (a few samples of this study predate the infection). Cell type and time point are not known.

This chain joins TRBV29-1 and TRBJ1-2; 7 nucleotides agree with TRBD1. V trimming: 3 bases; J trimming: 8 bases; junction bases outside the gene matches: 6. CDR1 is SQVTM and CDR2 is ANQGSEA in the germline V gene. The CDR3 sequence is 12 residues long. CDR3 amino acids: CSVDRQGEGYTF. DNA for the CDR3: TGCAGCGTTGACCGACAGGGTGAAGGCTACACCTTC. Full variable domain (rest looked up from reference TRBV29-1 and TRBJ1-2): SAVISQKPSRDICQRGTSLTIQCQVDSQVTMMFWYRQQPGQSLTLIATANQGSEATYESGFVIDKFPISRPNLTFSTLTVSNMSPEDSSIYLCSVDRQGEGYTFGSGTRLTVV.

Only a few counts were recorded for this clonotype. V is TRBV6-5 and J is TRBJ2-7; the match to TRBD1 covers 9 bases. Germline V gives CDR1 MNHEY, CDR2 SVGAGI. The V gene end was trimmed by 6 bases and the J gene end by 3 bases; junction bases not matched to a gene: 9. The CDR3 is 15 amino acids. The CDR3 region is CASRKTGGFFYEQYF. CDR3 nucleotides: TGTGCCAGCAGGAAAACAGGGGGCTTTTTCTACGAGCAGTACTTC.